This note documents a single T cell receptor beta chain sequence. The data are from a study of blood T cell repertoires in COVID-19. Clones were read by immunoSEQ multiplex PCR, and TCRdb kept only the in-frame ones, dropping some. This table has a few hundred thousand clones, 88% appearing once. Losses at the gene ends were 0 bases for V and 0 bases for J; bases not matched to a gene: 5. The CDR3 spans 18 residues. Germline V gives CDR1 MGHRA, CDR2 YSYEKL. The receptor was derived from a man in his fifties or sixties who had recovered from COVID-19. The sequenced sample consisted of peripheral blood. This chain links TRBV4-1 with TRBJ2-6; 7 nucleotides match TRBD1. CDR3 nucleotide sequence: TGCGCCAGCAGCCAAGATAGGACAGGAGACTCTGGGGCCAACGTCCTGACTTTC. This codes for CASSQDRTGDSGANVLTF.